Given below is one T cell receptor beta chain in context. Its target is unknown. These data come from a study of shared clonotypes between healthy human individuals. General study findings and limits: Approximately 4.9% of naive CD4 clonotypes were shared across several donors. Large depth notwithstanding, sorted-subset sequencing proved incomplete by rarefaction.

V lost 5 bases and J lost 0, with 8 bases in between. CDR1 and CDR2 from the germline V gene are MDHEN and SYDVKM. The length of the CDR3 is 13 residues. Assay runs were performed at deep level. This table comes from immunoSEQ multiplex PCR, and its TCRdb copy is limited to in-frame clones, with some not included. The sample lists over a million clones; 96% were seen once. The healthy adult donors were HIV-negative and reported no recent acute infections or vaccinations. The J gene is TRBJ2-7, the V gene TRBV28, with unresolved D. Sequencing used naive CD4+ T cells sorted from blood. Subset: CD45RA+ positively selected. The clonotype originates from a man aged 25 to 40 in good health. For the CDR3, the DNA is TGTGCCAGCAGTCGGTTCTTCTCCTACGAGCAGTACTTC. It encodes CASSRFFSYEQYF.